This T cell receptor (beta chain) was recorded in a study of cytotoxic CD8 clonotypes in ibrutinib-treated CLL. V was trimmed by 1 base and J by 0 bases, leaving 20 bases between them. This CDR3 region has 19 residues. The germline V gene has CDR1 SGHTA and CDR2 FQGNSA. Method: immunoSEQ multiplex PCR; TCRdb's copy keeps in-frame clones and lacks some. Among about 140,000 clones listed, around 90% were seen once. The rearrangement uses TRBV7-2 and TRBJ2-3, with D perhaps TRBD2 (5 bases). Sequenced here: PBMCs, sampled after 12 months of ibrutinib treatment. This receptor was identified in a human donor with chronic lymphocytic leukemia. CDR3 nucleotides: TGTGCCAGCAGCTTAGGAATTACAACGGGAAACCCTAGCACAGATACGCAGTATTTT. Protein: CASSLGITTGNPSTDTQYF.